The rows below give T cell receptor beta chains drawn from one sample of a study of cytomegalovirus exposure and HLA in healthy donors. The repertoire was sequenced with immunoSEQ multiplex PCR; TCRdb's copy has only in-frame clones and lacks some. The data show about 99,000 clones, roughly three quarters seen once. The source material was PBMCs. The receptor source for this set is a middle-aged man in good health and CMV-seropositive. CDR3s include the opening cysteine and the closing phenylalanine or tryptophan. A D gene is named only where the DNA matches it firmly. Size tells how often a clone was seen (once, few, many) or the class of an expanded clone, and some rows leave it out.

j_gene | abundance | len | v_gene | d_gene | CDR3nt | CDR3aa
TRBJ1-1 | NA | 14 | TRBV19 | NA | TGTGCCAGTATCAGCCGGGACTTGAACACTGAAGCTTTCTTT | CASISRDLNTEAFF
TRBJ2-7 | few | 16 | TRBV18 | TRBD2 | TGTGCCAGCTCACCACAAGGCGGGAGAAACTCCTACGAGCAGTACTTC | CASSPQGGRNSYEQYF
TRBJ2-3 | once | 16 | TRBV10-1 | TRBD2 | TGCGCCAGCAGTGAAAGACTAGCAAAAGGCACAGATACGCAGTATTTT | CASSERLAKGTDTQYF
TRBJ1-1 | NA | 13 | TRBV19 | NA | TGTGCCAGTGGTATTGTGGAGGGGCCTGAAGCTTTCTTT | CASGIVEGPEAFF
TRBJ1-5 | few | 12 | TRBV2 | NA | TGTGCCAGCAGTTCAGGATATCAGCCCCAGCATTTT | CASSSGYQPQHF
TRBJ2-4 | few | 13 | TRBV29-1 | TRBD1 | TGCAGCGCCATAGGGACAGGAGTGAACATTCAGTACTTC | CSAIGTGVNIQYF
TRBJ2-2 | NA | 15 | TRBV28 | TRBD1 | TGTGCCAGCAGTTTAGGACAGGGGGATTCCGGGGAGCTGTTTTTT | CASSLGQGDSGELFF
TRBJ2-7 | NA | 14 | TRBV6-1 | NA | TGTGCCAGCAGCCAAGCGGTGCAGCAAGGGGGGCAGTACTTC | CASSQAVQQGGQYF
TRBJ2-1 | NA | 19 | TRBV7-2 | NA | TGTGCCAGCAGCTTAGCGCGGGGGCCGGGGGACTACTCCTACAATGAGCAGTTCTTC | CASSLARGPGDYSYNEQFF
TRBJ1-1 | NA | 14 | TRBV9 | TRBD1 | TGTGCCAGCAGCGGAGAGGGGGCTCGCGGTGAAGCTTTCTTT | CASSGEGARGEAFF
TRBJ2-1 | NA | 19 | TRBV29-1 | TRBD2 | TGCAGCGTTGAAAGGGTGGAGACTAGCGACAGTACCGCCTACAATGAGCAGTTCTTC | CSVERVETSDSTAYNEQFF
TRBJ2-4 | NA | 15 | TRBV6-5 | NA | TGTGCCAGCAAGATCGCAGGGTCTACCAAAAACATTCAGTACTTC | CASKIAGSTKNIQYF
TRBJ2-2 | NA | 21 | TRBV9 | TRBD2 | TGTGCCAGCAGCGTTTTCAGGACTAGCGGGATTCCCAGGACGAACACCGGGGAGCTGTTTTTT | CASSVFRTSGIPRTNTGELFF
TRBJ2-7 | NA | 15 | TRBV18 | TRBD2 | TGTGCCAGCTCCCCGACTAGCGGGGGACCCTACGAGCAGTACTTC | CASSPTSGGPYEQYF
TRBJ2-7 | NA | 14 | TRBV11-2 | TRBD1 | TGTGCCAGCAGTAGAGACAGGGAAGCGGCCGAGCAGTACTTC | CASSRDREAAEQYF
TRBJ2-5 | once | 15 | TRBV25-1 | TRBD2 | TGTGCCAGCAGTGGGAGCGGGATCTTCGGAGAGACCCAGTACTTC | CASSGSGIFGETQYF
TRBJ2-7 | NA | 18 | TRBV10-3 | TRBD2 | TGTGCCATCAGTGAGTCGTGGACTAGCGGGAGGGGGAACTACGAGCAGTACTTC | CAISESWTSGRGNYEQYF
TRBJ2-7 | few | 14 | TRBV7-6 | NA | TGTGCCAGCAGCTTGGGTGGGGGCCCCTACGAGCAGTACTTC | CASSLGGGPYEQYF
TRBJ2-1 | NA | 15 | TRBV18 | TRBD2 | TGTGCCAGCTCACCACTGAGCGGGAGCGGCATTGAGCAGTTCTTC | CASSPLSGSGIEQFF
TRBJ1-1 | NA | 13 | TRBV11-3 | NA | TGTGCCAGCAGCTTAGGAGTAAACACTGAAGCTTTCTTT | CASSLGVNTEAFF
TRBJ2-6 | NA | 17 | TRBV10-3 | TRBD2 | TGTGCCATCAGTGAGGTCTCGGGAGGCTCTGGGGCCAACGTCCTGACTTTC | CAISEVSGGSGANVLTF
TRBJ1-4 | NA | 15 | TRBV18 | NA | TGTGCCAGCTCACCACGTCCACAGGGAAATGAAAAACTGTTTTTT | CASSPRPQGNEKLFF
TRBJ2-7 | few | 12 | TRBV28 | NA | TGTGCCAGCATTGGCGGGAACTACGAGCAGTACTTC | CASIGGNYEQYF
TRBJ2-7 | NA | 13 | TRBV6-6 | NA | TGTGCCAGCAGTTTGTGGACATCATACGAGCAGTACTTC | CASSLWTSYEQYF
TRBJ2-7 | NA | 17 | TRBV28 | NA | TGTGCCAGCAGGACAGGGGGCCCGAGCGGGAGGGCCTACGAGCAGTACTTC | CASRTGGPSGRAYEQYF
TRBJ1-2 | NA | 12 | TRBV29-1 | NA | TGCAGCGCCGCTACGGGGGGCATGGGCTACACCTTC | CSAATGGMGYTF
TRBJ1-2 | NA | 14 | TRBV15 | NA | TGTGCCACCATCCCAGGTGGGGCTCACTATGGCTACACCTTC | CATIPGGAHYGYTF
TRBJ1-1 | NA | 14 | TRBV7-6 | TRBD1 | TGTGCCAGCAGCTTAGAGGTCGGACAGGGGGAAGCTTTCTTT | CASSLEVGQGEAFF
TRBJ1-2 | NA | 15 | TRBV19 | NA | TGTGCCAGTAGTAAGGCGGCAGCAAACTACTATGGCTACACCTTC | CASSKAAANYYGYTF